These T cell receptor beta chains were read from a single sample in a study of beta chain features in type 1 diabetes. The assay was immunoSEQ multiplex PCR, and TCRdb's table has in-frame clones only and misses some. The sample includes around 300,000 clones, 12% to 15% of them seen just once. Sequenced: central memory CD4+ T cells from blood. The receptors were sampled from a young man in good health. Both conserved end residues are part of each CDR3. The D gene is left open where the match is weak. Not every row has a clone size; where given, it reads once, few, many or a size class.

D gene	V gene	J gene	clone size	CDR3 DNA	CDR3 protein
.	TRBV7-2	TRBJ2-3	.	TGTGCCAGCAGCTTCCGACTCACAGATACGCAGTATTTT	CASSFRLTDTQYF
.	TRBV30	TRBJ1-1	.	TGTGCCTGGATTGCCGCAGGATGGGGGGACACTGAAGCTTTCTTT	CAWIAAGWGDTEAFF
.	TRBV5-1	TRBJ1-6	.	TGCGCCAGCAGCCAGGACGGGTATAATTCACCCCTCCACTTT	CASSQDGYNSPLHF
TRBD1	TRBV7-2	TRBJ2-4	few	TGTGCCAGCAGCTTACCTCGGGACAGGGCGATTCAGTACTTC	CASSLPRDRAIQYF
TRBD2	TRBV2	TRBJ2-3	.	TGTGCCAGCAGATACCAGCGGGGGAATGGCCCAGATACGCAGTATTTT	CASRYQRGNGPDTQYF
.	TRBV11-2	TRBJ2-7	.	TGTGCCAGCAGCTTACTGGACAGCTACGAGCAGTACTTC	CASSLLDSYEQYF
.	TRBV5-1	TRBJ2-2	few	TGCGCCAGCAGCTTGTCTACGGGGGCGAACACCGGGGAGCTGTTTTTT	CASSLSTGANTGELFF
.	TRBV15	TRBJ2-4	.	TGTGCCACCAGCAGAGGGAAGACAGGACTAGCCAAAAACATTCAGTACTTC	CATSRGKTGLAKNIQYF
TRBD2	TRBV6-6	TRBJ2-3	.	TGTGCCAGCAGTTCCTCAACTAGCGGGGCTCCAGATACGCAGTATTTT	CASSSSTSGAPDTQYF
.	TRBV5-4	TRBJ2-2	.	TGTGCCAGCAGCTTGCCCGGAAACACCGGGGAGCTGTTTTTT	CASSLPGNTGELFF
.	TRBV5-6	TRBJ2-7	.	TGTGCCAGCAGCTTGGCCATTTCCTACGAGCAGTACTTC	CASSLAISYEQYF
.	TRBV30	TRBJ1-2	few	TGTGCCTGGAGTGTTGGAGGGGATGCCTACACCTTC	CAWSVGGDAYTF
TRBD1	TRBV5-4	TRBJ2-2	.	TGTGCCAGCAGCGTGACAGGGGAGGCCGGGGAGCTGTTTTTT	CASSVTGEAGELFF
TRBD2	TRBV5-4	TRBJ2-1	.	TGTGCCAGCAGCCAACTAGCGGCCTCCTACAATGAGCAGTTCTTC	CASSQLAASYNEQFF
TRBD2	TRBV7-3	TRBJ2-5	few	TGTGCCAGCAGCCCTCTAGCGGGAGGCATAGAGACCCAGTACTTC	CASSPLAGGIETQYF
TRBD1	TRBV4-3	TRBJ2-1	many	TGCGCCAGCAGCCAAGCGGAGGGACAGGGAACTAATGAGCAGTTCTTC	CASSQAEGQGTNEQFF
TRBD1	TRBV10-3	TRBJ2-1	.	TGTGCCATCAGTGAGGGACAGGGGAGATACAATGAGCAGTTCTTC	CAISEGQGRYNEQFF
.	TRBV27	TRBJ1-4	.	TGTGCCAGCAGGCCCCTTGGCGCAACTAATGAAAAACTGTTTTTT	CASRPLGATNEKLFF
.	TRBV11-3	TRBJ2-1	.	TGTGCCAGCAGCCCGAGTCGATCCTACAATGAGCAGTTCTTC	CASSPSRSYNEQFF
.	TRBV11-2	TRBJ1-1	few	TGTGCCAGCAGCTTAGATCTCGCGAACACTGAAGCTTTCTTT	CASSLDLANTEAFF
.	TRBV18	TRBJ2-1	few	TGTGCCAGCTCACCCGGGACCAATGAGCAGTTCTTC	CASSPGTNEQFF
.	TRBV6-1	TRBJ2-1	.	TGTGCCAGCAGGACCACGGGATGGACCTACAATGAGCAGTTCTTC	CASRTTGWTYNEQFF
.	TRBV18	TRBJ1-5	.	TGTGCCAGCTCACCGGACGGAAATCAGCCCCAGCATTTT	CASSPDGNQPQHF
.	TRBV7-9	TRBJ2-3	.	TGTGCCAGCAGCTTGGTAGGAGATCTTAGGGTAGATACGCAGTATTTT	CASSLVGDLRVDTQYF
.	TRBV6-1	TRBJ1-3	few	TGTGCCAGCAGTCCGACCGGGATCCCTGGAAACACCATATATTTT	CASSPTGIPGNTIYF
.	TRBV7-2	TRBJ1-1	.	TGTGCCAGCAGCTTAGGAGTTGGTCCTGAAGCTTTCTTT	CASSLGVGPEAFF
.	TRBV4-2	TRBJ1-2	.	TGTGCCAGCAGCCAAGCGGAAGGGTTCTCTTCGGGGGCCCTGGGCGGCTACACCTTC	CASSQAEGFSSGALGGYTF
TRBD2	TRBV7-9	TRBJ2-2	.	TGTGCCAGCAGCGTGAAAAGCGGGGGGTACACCGGGGAGCTGTTTTTT	CASSVKSGGYTGELFF
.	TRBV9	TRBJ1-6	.	TGTGCCAGCAGCGTAGAAAGGGGGTCACCCCTCCACTTT	CASSVERGSPLHF
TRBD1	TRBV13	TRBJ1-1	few	TGTGCCAGCAGTCGACAGGGATTTTGGACTGAAGCTTTCTTT	CASSRQGFWTEAFF
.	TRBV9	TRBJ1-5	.	TGTGCCAACCCGGGGGATAACAATCAGCCCCAGCATTTT	CANPGDNNQPQHF
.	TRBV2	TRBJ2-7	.	TGTGCCAGCGCGGGGCCGCTCTACGAGCAGTACTTC	CASAGPLYEQYF
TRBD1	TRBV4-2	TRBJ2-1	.	TGTGCCAGCAGCCCCCCGGGACAGGGGGTCGGTGAGCAGTTCTTC	CASSPPGQGVGEQFF
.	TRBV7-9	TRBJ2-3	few	TGTGCCAGCAGCTTCTGGGGGCGGGACACAGATACGCAGTATTTT	CASSFWGRDTDTQYF
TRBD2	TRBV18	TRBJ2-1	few	TGTGCCAGCTCCCCCCCGGGGGGTGAGCAGTTCTTC	CASSPPGGEQFF
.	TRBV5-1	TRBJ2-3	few	TGCGCCAGCAGCCTGATGAGCTCCTCGAGCACAGATACGCAGTATTTT	CASSLMSSSSTDTQYF
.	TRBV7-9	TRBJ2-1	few	TGTGCCAGCAGCTTAGATGTTTCCAATGAGCAGTTCTTC	CASSLDVSNEQFF
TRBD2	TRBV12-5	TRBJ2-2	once	TGTGCTAGTGGTGGCGTTAGCGGGGGGCCTACCGGGGAGCTGTTTTTT	CASGGVSGGPTGELFF
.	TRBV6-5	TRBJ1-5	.	TGTGCCAGCAGCCAGAGTTACAATCAGCCCCAGCATTTT	CASSQSYNQPQHF
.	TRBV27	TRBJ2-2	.	TGTGCCAGCAGCAAACGCAGGGGCCTGGACACCGGGGAGCTGTTTTTT	CASSKRRGLDTGELFF
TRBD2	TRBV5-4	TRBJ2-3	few	TGTGCCAGCAGCCCAACTAGCGGGAAGTTAGATACGCAGTATTTT	CASSPTSGKLDTQYF
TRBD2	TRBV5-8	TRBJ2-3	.	TGTGCCAGCAGCTTCGCCCTCTTACCGGGGGGATATGTCACAGATACGCAGTATTTT	CASSFALLPGGYVTDTQYF
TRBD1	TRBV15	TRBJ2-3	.	TGTGCCACCACCCGACAGGGGGCGACGCAGTATTTT	CATTRQGATQYF
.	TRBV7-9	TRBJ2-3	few	TGTGCCAGCGGACGTAGCACAGATACGCAGTATTTT	CASGRSTDTQYF
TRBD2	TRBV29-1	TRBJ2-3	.	TGCAGCGTTGGGGGGCTAGCGGGAGGGCCCGTGGATACGCAGTATTTT	CSVGGLAGGPVDTQYF
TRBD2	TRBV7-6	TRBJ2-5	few	TGTGCCAGCACCTGGACTAGCGGATCGGGGGGACAAGAGACCCAGTACTTC	CASTWTSGSGGQETQYF
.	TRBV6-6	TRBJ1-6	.	TGTGCCAGCAGACCCGATCGAGGGATCCTTCATTCACCCCTCCACTTT	CASRPDRGILHSPLHF
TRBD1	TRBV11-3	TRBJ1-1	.	TGTGCCAGCAGCACAGGACAGGGAGGAAGCACTGAAGCTTTCTTT	CASSTGQGGSTEAFF
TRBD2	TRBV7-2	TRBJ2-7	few	TGTGCCAGCACCTCGAATGGGGGGGACTCCTACGAGCAGTACTTC	CASTSNGGDSYEQYF
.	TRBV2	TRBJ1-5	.	TGTGCCAGCAGTGGGGAATATAGCAATCAGCCCCAGCATTTT	CASSGEYSNQPQHF
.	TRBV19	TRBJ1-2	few	TGTGCCAGTACTCTTGATCCGAAGAGGAACTATGGCTACACCTTC	CASTLDPKRNYGYTF
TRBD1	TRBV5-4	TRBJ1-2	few	TGTGCCAGCAGACGGGTTGGGACAGGCGATGGCTACACCTTC	CASRRVGTGDGYTF
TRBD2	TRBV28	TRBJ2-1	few	TGTGCCAGCAGTGTCAACGGGGGGGCAATCTACAATGAGCAGTTCTTC	CASSVNGGAIYNEQFF